These 11 T cell receptor beta chains originate from one sample sequenced in a study of CD8 T cells in ankylosing spondylitis. In TCRdb, the 5' RACE reads were re-called with MiXCR into one record per CDR3 protein. This table holds fewer than 400,000 distinct CDR3 sequences, approximately 14% found once. The sequencing input was blood, either unsorted or a sorted T cell fraction (not recorded which). The receptors were sampled from a male donor with ankylosing spondylitis or in good health (not recorded which).

This clonotype was seen only a few times. The chain carries TRBV20-1 and TRBJ2-6, with D possibly being TRBD1 (6 bases). Germline lookup yields CDR1 DFQATT and CDR2 SNEGSKA (reference sequence). The CDR3 contains 17 residues. The ends were cut back, 2 bases at V and 0 bases at J, with 14 bases in the middle. The CDR3 loop is CSARFPGVDSGANVLTF. The CDR3 region has the DNA TGCAGTGCTAGATTTCCAGGGGTCGACTCTGGGGCCAACGTCCTGACTTTC.

The chain has TRBV12-3 or TRBV12-4 and TRBJ2-1, with 10 bases matching TRBD1. CDR3 length equals 17 residues. J gave up 6 bases and V 6 bases, and 14 bases lay outside the gene matches. The CDR3 protein is CASRSLTGGGGLNEQFF. CDR3 coding DNA: TGTGCCAGCAGATCACTGACAGGGGGCGGAGGCCTCAATGAGCAGTTCTTC.

In its sample, this clonotype was seen a few times. The genes are TRBV7-7 and TRBJ2-5, with D perhaps assigned TRBD1 or TRBD2 (6 bases each). The ends were cut back, 3 bases at V and 2 bases at J, with 13 bases in the middle. This CDR3 has 15 residues. Germline values: CDR1 SSHAT, CDR2 FNYEAQ (reference sequence). This CDR3 reads CASSLDRRGQETQYF. CDR3 sequence (DNA): TGTGCCAGCAGCTTGGATAGGAGGGGGCAAGAGACCCAGTACTTC.

This clonotype was recorded many times. The chain employs TRBV20-1 and TRBJ2-3; TRBD2 matches 9 bases. Trimming took 0 bases from V and 3 from J; bases not matched to a gene: 4. Germline V gene data show CDR1 as DFQATT and CDR2 as SNEGSKA (reference sequence). CDR3 size: 15 residues. CDR3 protein: CSARDLSGRTDTQYF. The DNA for the CDR3 is TGCAGTGCTAGAGATCTAAGCGGGAGGACAGATACGCAGTATTTT.

The gene calls are TRBV4-1 and TRBJ2-7; 7 nucleotides line up with TRBD1. Unmatched junction bases numbered 6, after V lost 1 base and J lost 6 bases. The CDR3 has 14 amino acids. Per germline, CDR1 MGHRA and CDR2 YSYEKL. CDR3 amino acids: CASSQGHRGSEQYF. The DNA of the CDR3 is TGCGCCAGCAGCCAAGGGCACAGGGGCTCCGAGCAGTACTTC.

The chain couples TRBV5-1 to TRBJ2-3, with 7 bases fitting TRBD2. The ends lost 6 bases at V and 0 bases at J; junction bases unmatched: 7. The CDR3 loop spans 15 amino acids. Germline-derived CDR1 and CDR2 are SGHRS and YFSETQ. The CDR3 sequence is CASNPSGYSTDTQYF. As DNA, the CDR3 is TGCGCCAGCAATCCTAGCGGATATAGCACAGATACGCAGTATTTT.

In its sample, this clonotype was seen a few times. The V and J genes are TRBV2 and TRBJ2-7, with D possibly TRBD1 on 6 matching bases. Germline V gene sequence: CDR1 SNHLY, CDR2 FYNNEI. The germline V and J ends were trimmed by 8 bases and 3 bases, with 11 bases remaining between them. The CDR3 runs 12 residues. This chain's CDR3 is CASGGGFYEQYF. CDR3 bases: TGTGCCAGCGGGGGCGGATTCTACGAGCAGTACTTC.

This clonotype was seen a few times. The chain has TRBV20-1 and TRBJ2-3; TRBD1 agrees at 9 bases. The junction had 6 bases not matched to a gene; V was cut back by 5 bases and J by 0 bases. Germline CDR1 and CDR2: DFQATT and SNEGSKA (reference sequence). The CDR3 has 15 residues. CDR3 coding DNA: TGCAGTGCTGGGGGACAGGGTTATAGCACAGATACGCAGTATTTT. This codes for CSAGGQGYSTDTQYF.

This clonotype showed up just a few times. The gene calls are TRBV12-3 or TRBV12-4 and TRBJ2-3, with TRBD1 matching 9 bases. The CDR3 consists of 20 residues. V trimming: 8 bases; J trimming: 4 bases; junction bases outside the gene matches: 25. CDR3 region: CASAGPRRGRTGEGSDTQYF. The CDR3 coding sequence is TGTGCCAGCGCGGGACCCCGAAGAGGTCGGACAGGGGAGGGATCAGATACGCAGTATTTT.

This chain uses TRBV20-1 with TRBJ1-1, with D tentatively TRBD1 (6 bases). V was cut by 0 bases and J by 7 bases, with 9 bases left in between. The CDR3 has 12 amino acids. Germline V CDR1 and CDR2: DFQATT, SNEGSKA (reference sequence). CDR3 bases: TGCAGTGCTAGAGAACAGGGCTTTGAAGCTTTCTTT. Protein: CSAREQGFEAFF.

This clonotype was recorded many times. This rearrangement joins TRBV19 to TRBJ2-2, with TRBD1 identical over 8 bases. In germline, CDR1 is LNHDA, CDR2 SQIVND (reference sequence). This CDR3 has 15 residues. The V segment lost 6 bases and the J segment 1 base; nucleotides outside the gene matches: 4. CDR3 in amino acids: CASRRDRGNTGELFF. The CDR3 DNA reads TGTGCCAGTAGGCGAGACAGGGGGAACACCGGGGAGCTGTTTTTT. Full variable domain (remainder filled in from reference TRBV19 and TRBJ2-2): DGGITQSPKYLFRKEGQNVTLSCEQNLNHDAMYWYRQDPGQGLRLIYYSQIVNDFQKGDIAEGYSVSREKKESFPLTVTSAQKNPTAFYLCASRRDRGNTGELFFGEGSRLTVL.